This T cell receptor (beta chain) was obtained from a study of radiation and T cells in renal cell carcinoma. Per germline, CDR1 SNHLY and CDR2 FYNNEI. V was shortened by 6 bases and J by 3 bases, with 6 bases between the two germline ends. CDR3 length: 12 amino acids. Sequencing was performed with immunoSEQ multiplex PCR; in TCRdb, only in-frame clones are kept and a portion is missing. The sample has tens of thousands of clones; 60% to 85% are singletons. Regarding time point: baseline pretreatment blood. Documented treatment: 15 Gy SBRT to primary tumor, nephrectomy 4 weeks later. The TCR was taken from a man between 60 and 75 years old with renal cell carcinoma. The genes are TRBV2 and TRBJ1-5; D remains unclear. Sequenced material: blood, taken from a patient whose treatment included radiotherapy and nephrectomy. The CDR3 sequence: CASRLPNQPQHF. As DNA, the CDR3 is TGTGCCAGCAGACTCCCCAATCAGCCCCAGCATTTT.